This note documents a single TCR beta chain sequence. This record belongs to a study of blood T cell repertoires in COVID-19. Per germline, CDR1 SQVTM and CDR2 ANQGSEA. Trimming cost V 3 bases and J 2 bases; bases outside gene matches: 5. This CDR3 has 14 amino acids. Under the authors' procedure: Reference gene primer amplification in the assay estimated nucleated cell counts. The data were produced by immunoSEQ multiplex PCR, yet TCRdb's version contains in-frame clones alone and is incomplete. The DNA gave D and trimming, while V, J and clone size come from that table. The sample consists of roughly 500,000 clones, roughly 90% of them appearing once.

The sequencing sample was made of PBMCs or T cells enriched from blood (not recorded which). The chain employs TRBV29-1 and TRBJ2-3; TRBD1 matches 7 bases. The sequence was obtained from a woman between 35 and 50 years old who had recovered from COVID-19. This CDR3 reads CSVDNRGPTDTQYF. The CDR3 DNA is TGCAGCGTTGATAACAGGGGACCCACAGATACGCAGTATTTT.